Following are 24 T cell receptor beta chains from one sample sequenced in a study of blood T cell repertoires in COVID-19. Some clones are missing from TCRdb's copy, which holds only in-frame ones; the method was immunoSEQ multiplex PCR. Of about 140,000 clones in the sample, 75% to 80% were seen once. Sequencing was carried out using PBMCs or T cells enriched from blood (not recorded which). The receptor set was obtained from a woman aged 50 to 60 who had recovered from COVID-19.

This clone has a handful of counts. The chain has TRBV6-6 and TRBJ1-2; 7 bases line up with TRBD1. The CDR3 covers 16 residues. Germline CDR1 reads MNHNY; CDR2 reads SVGAGI (reference sequence). V lost 8 bases and J lost 3; bases outside the gene matches: 15. CDR3 sequence: CASSMKRDRIDYGYTF. The CDR3 nucleotides are TGTGCCAGCTCCATGAAAAGGGACAGAATTGACTATGGCTACACCTTC.

The rearrangement uses TRBV5-4 and TRBJ2-3; D may be TRBD1 (6 bases). V was shortened by 2 bases and J by 0 bases, with 10 bases between the two germline ends. Germline values: CDR1 SGHNT, CDR2 YYREEE (reference sequence). This CDR3 spans 15 amino acids. The CDR3, as DNA: TGTGCCAGCAGCTTCTCTAGGGGGAGCACAGATACGCAGTATTTT. It translates to CASSFSRGSTDTQYF.

CDR3 coding DNA: TGTGCCAGTAGGCGGACAGCCCAAGAGACCCAGTACTTC. Translation: CASRRTAQETQYF. The V and J genes are TRBV19 and TRBJ2-5, with D maybe TRBD1 (6 bases). This CDR3 region has 13 residues. The germline V and J ends were trimmed by 6 bases and 1 base, with 9 bases remaining between them. Germline assignment: CDR1 LNHDA and CDR2 SQIVND (reference sequence). The variable domain in full, completed from reference TRBV19 and TRBJ2-5, reads DGGITQSPKYLFRKEGQNVTLSCEQNLNHDAMYWYRQDPGQGLRLIYYSQIVNDFQKGDIAEGYSVSREKKESFPLTVTSAQKNPTAFYLCASRRTAQETQYFGPGTRLLVL.

V and J are TRBV2 and TRBJ1-5; D call uncertain. The length of the CDR3 is 17 residues. Germline-derived CDR1 and CDR2 are SNHLY and FYNNEI. Between the trimmed V and J ends, which lost 2 bases and 5 bases, there was a span of 19 bases. The CDR3 spells CASSESGGEGPDQPQHF. The CDR3 nucleotides are TGTGCCAGCAGTGAAAGCGGCGGCGAAGGGCCAGATCAGCCCCAGCATTTT. The whole variable domain, remainder taken from reference TRBV2 and TRBJ1-5, is EPEVTQTPSHQVTQMGQEVILRCVPISNHLYFYWYRQILGQKVEFLVSFYNNEISEKSEIFDDQFSVERPDGSNFTLKIRSTKLEDSAMYFCASSESGGEGPDQPQHFGDGTRLSIL.

V is TRBV12-3 or TRBV12-4 and J is TRBJ2-4; D may be TRBD1 (6 bases). This CDR3 spans 13 amino acids. V lost 5 bases and J 9 bases, leaving 14 bases between the germline ends. CDR3: CASSPRQAGIQYF. DNA for the CDR3: TGTGCCAGCAGTCCTAGACAGGCGGGCATTCAGTACTTC.

This rearrangement joins TRBV29-1 to TRBJ1-3, with a weak D call TRBD1 (5 bases). The germline V gene has CDR1 SQVTM and CDR2 ANQGSEA. V was cut by 7 bases and J by 4 bases, with 11 bases left in between. This CDR3 is 12 amino acids long. CDR3 bases: TGCAGCGCCCAGGGATCCGGAAACACCATATATTTT. Its protein product is CSAQGSGNTIYF.

This chain uses TRBV18 with TRBJ2-1; TRBD1 agrees at 10 bases. The CDR3 contains 15 residues. V trimming: 3 bases; J trimming: 4 bases; junction bases outside the gene matches: 3. Germline values: CDR1 KGHSH, CDR2 LQKENI. The CDR3 reads CASSPGQGIYNEQFF. CDR3 nucleotides: TGTGCCAGCTCACCGGGACAGGGGATTTACAATGAGCAGTTCTTC. The complete variable domain, with remaining parts taken from reference TRBV18 and TRBJ2-1, reads NAGVMQNPRHLVRRRGQEARLRCSPMKGHSHVYWYRQLPEEGLKFMVYLQKENIIDESGMPKERFSAEFPKEGPSILRIQQVVRGDSAAYFCASSPGQGIYNEQFFGPGTRLTVL.

This rearrangement joins TRBV28 to TRBJ1-2, with 9 bases fitting TRBD1. Unmatched junction bases numbered 2, after V lost 4 bases and J lost 2 bases. CDR3 size: 14 residues. Germline V gene data show CDR1 as MDHEN and CDR2 as SYDVKM. CDR3 nucleotides: TGTGCCAGCAGTTCCGGACAGGGGAACTATGGCTACACCTTC. It specifies CASSSGQGNYGYTF.

This rearrangement joins TRBV2 to TRBJ1-2; perhaps TRBD1 as D (5 bases). Deletions cut 7 bases from V and 8 bases from J, with 17 bases between. In germline, CDR1 is SNHLY, CDR2 FYNNEI. The CDR3 length is 13 residues. CDR3 bases: TGTGCCAGCACCCAAGAAGGAGGGGTGGGCTACACCTTC. Protein sequence: CASTQEGGVGYTF.

This clone was found a few times. This chain uses TRBV18 with TRBJ2-1; 11 nucleotides match TRBD2. The junction had 6 bases not matched to a gene; V was cut back by 1 base and J by 7 bases. Germline CDR1 KGHSH, CDR2 LQKENI. This CDR3 contains 16 residues. This CDR3 reads CASSPRLAGGQNEQFF. CDR3 DNA: TGTGCCAGCTCACCACGTCTAGCGGGGGGCCAGAATGAGCAGTTCTTC.

This clone was observed once. The rearrangement links TRBV6-5 to TRBJ2-3, with 10 bases aligning to TRBD2. The CDR3 runs to 16 residues. From germline, CDR1 is MNHEY and CDR2 SVGAGI. Trimming at V came to 4 bases and at J to 3 bases, leaving 7 bases not matched to a gene. The CDR3 spells CASSSYGTSETDTQYF. DNA for the CDR3: TGTGCCAGCAGTTCTTACGGGACTAGCGAAACAGATACGCAGTATTTT.

This clone has just a few counts. The V and J genes are TRBV6-5 and TRBJ1-1; tentatively, D is TRBD1 (5 bases). Germline CDR1 MNHEY, CDR2 SVGAGI. The CDR3 extends over 13 amino acids. V dropped 6 bases and J dropped 2 bases, with 10 bases sitting between them. The CDR3 DNA is TGTGCCAGCAGCCGCTGGGGCAACACTGAAGCTTTCTTT. This gives the protein CASSRWGNTEAFF.

The CDR3 is CASSSDRPNTEAFF. CDR3 DNA: TGCGCCAGCAGCTCCGACAGACCGAACACTGAAGCTTTCTTT. This chain joins TRBV5-1 and TRBJ1-1, with a tentative D call TRBD1 (5 bases). The CDR3 sequence is 14 residues long. V gave up 3 bases and J gave up 1 base, with 10 bases separating them. In germline, CDR1 is SGHRS, CDR2 YFSETQ.

The rearrangement links TRBV11-1 to TRBJ2-2; 14 positions match TRBD2. Germline CDR1 reads SGHAT; CDR2 reads FQDESV (reference sequence). The ends lost 3 bases at V and 5 bases at J; junction bases unmatched: 2. There are 16 residues in the CDR3. As DNA, the CDR3 is TGTGCCAGCAGCTTGACTAGCGGGAGGGAGACCGGGGAGCTGTTTTTT. It specifies CASSLTSGRETGELFF.

This sequence joins TRBV30 and TRBJ1-2; D is perhaps TRBD1 (5 bases). Deletions cut 4 bases from V and 3 bases from J, with 15 bases between. CDR1 is GTSNPN and CDR2 is SVGIG in the germline V gene (reference sequence). The length of the CDR3 is 14 residues. CDR3 region: CAWTPLGGYYGYTF. CDR3 coding DNA: TGTGCCTGGACCCCGTTGGGGGGGTACTATGGCTACACCTTC.

The chain employs TRBV9 and TRBJ2-3, with D possibly TRBD1 on 5 matching bases. V was shortened by 2 bases and J by 3 bases, with 13 bases between the two germline ends. CDR3 length: 15 amino acids. The germline V gene has CDR1 SGDLS and CDR2 YYNGEE. CDR3 sequence reads: CASSVQGRGTDTQYF. In DNA, the CDR3 is TGTGCCAGCAGCGTGCAGGGCCGTGGGACAGATACGCAGTATTTT.

J is TRBJ2-7 and V is TRBV6-5; 8 bases map to TRBD1. The trim removed 2 bases at V and 0 bases at J, leaving 3 bases unmatched. CDR1 is MNHEY, CDR2 SVGAGI, per germline. The CDR3 loop spans 15 amino acids. CDR3 nucleotides: TGTGCCAGCAGTTACGACAGGGGCGGCTCCTACGAGCAGTACTTC. Encoded protein: CASSYDRGGSYEQYF.

The chain employs TRBV28 and TRBJ1-5, with D possibly TRBD1 on 5 matching bases. This CDR3 has 12 residues. From germline, CDR1 is MDHEN and CDR2 SYDVKM. The CDR3 region is CACRGSNQPQHF. Written as DNA, the CDR3 is TGTGCTTGCCGGGGGAGCAATCAGCCCCAGCATTTT.

The rearrangement joins TRBV30 to TRBJ2-2, with D possibly matching TRBD1 (6 bases). The CDR3 covers 15 residues. From germline, CDR1 is GTSNPN and CDR2 SVGIG (reference sequence). Trimming stripped 8 bases from V and 6 bases from J, with 22 bases between. DNA of the CDR3: TGTGCCGCCAGGCAGGGGCGAACGTGGCCCGGGGAGCTGTTTTTT. This codes for CAARQGRTWPGELFF.

This clone was seen just once. V is TRBV7-3 and J is TRBJ1-1; D not resolved. Trimming removed 0 bases from V and 4 bases from J, with 6 bases in between. Germline V gene data show CDR1 as SGHTA and CDR2 as FQGTGA. The CDR3 runs to 13 residues. CDR3 in amino acids: CASSLTRVTEAFF. CDR3 in DNA: TGTGCCAGCAGCTTAACTCGTGTCACTGAAGCTTTCTTT.

This clone was detected a few times. J is TRBJ1-1 and V is TRBV5-8; TRBD1 matches 9 bases. J gave up 4 bases and V 2 bases, and 9 bases lay outside the gene matches. The V gene's germline CDR1 is SGHTS and CDR2 YDEGEE. This CDR3 comprises 16 residues. CDR3 sequence (DNA): TGTGCCAGCAGCTTCCACAGGGGGCGCCCCCCCACTGAAGCTTTCTTT. Translation: CASSFHRGRPPTEAFF. The variable domain in full, completed from reference TRBV5-8 and TRBJ1-1, reads EAGVTQSPTHLIKTRGQQATLRCSPISGHTSVYWYQQALGLGLQFLLWYDEGEERNRGNFPPRFSGRQFPNYSSELNVNALELEDSALYLCASSFHRGRPPTEAFFGQGTRLTVV.

The CDR3 reads CAWSTGSNEKLFF. For the CDR3, the DNA is TGTGCCTGGTCGACAGGGAGTAATGAAAAACTGTTTTTT. This chain joins TRBV30 and TRBJ1-4, with 7 nucleotides matching TRBD1. V lost 5 bases, J lost 4 bases, and 4 bases stayed unmatched. The CDR3 runs 13 residues. The V gene's germline CDR1 is GTSNPN and CDR2 SVGIG (reference sequence).

The J gene is TRBJ2-2, the V gene TRBV4-2; TRBD1 agrees at 7 bases. In germline, CDR1 is LGHNA, CDR2 YNFKEQ. There are 17 residues in the CDR3. J gave up 8 bases and V 1 base, and 13 bases lay outside the gene matches. The DNA for the CDR3 is TGTGCCAGCAGCCAAGTTATGTCGAGTGGCAGGGGGGGGGAGCTGTTTTTT. Translated: CASSQVMSSGRGGELFF.

This chain connects TRBV7-6 to TRBJ1-5; 7 bases are shared with TRBD1. The CDR3 contains 14 residues. CDR1 SGHVS and CDR2 FNYEAQ come from the germline V gene. The V gene end was trimmed by 4 bases and the J gene end by 7 bases; junction bases not matched to a gene: 7. In nucleotides, the CDR3 is TGTGCCAGCAGCTCCCGACAGGGTCTCCAGCCCCAGCATTTT. It translates to CASSSRQGLQPQHF.